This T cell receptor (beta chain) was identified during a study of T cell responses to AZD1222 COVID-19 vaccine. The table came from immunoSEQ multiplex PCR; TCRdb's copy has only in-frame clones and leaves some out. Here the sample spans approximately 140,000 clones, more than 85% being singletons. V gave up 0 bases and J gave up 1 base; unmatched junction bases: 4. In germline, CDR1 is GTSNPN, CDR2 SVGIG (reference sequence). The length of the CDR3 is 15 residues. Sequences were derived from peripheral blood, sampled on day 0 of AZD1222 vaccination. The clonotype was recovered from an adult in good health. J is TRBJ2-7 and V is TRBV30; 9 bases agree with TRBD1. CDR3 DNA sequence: TGTGCCTGGAGTGTAAGAGGGACAGGGTCCTACGAGCAGTACTTC. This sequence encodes CAWSVRGTGSYEQYF.